The T cell receptor (beta chain) under discussion was sequenced for a study of cytomegalovirus exposure and HLA in healthy donors. Study observations and caveats: A later analysis found most CMV-associated TCR beta chains apparently HLA-restricted. An Asian-associated ancestry cluster reportedly showed fewer N-insertions than the approximately 700-donor mean in a later analysis.

Primers included in the PCR were 60 Vbeta and 13 Jbeta primers. Libraries were prepared by immunoSEQ multiplex PCR; TCRdb keeps only in-frame clonotypes and omits some of them. The sample contains about 130,000 clones, 70% to 85% of which appear only once. This clone was counted between two and nine times. Its specificity is unknown. The origin of this receptor is a man aged 40-49 years in good health and CMV-seropositive. The sequenced sample was PBMCs.

This CDR3 reads CASSLKAGEPGETQYF. The CDR3 DNA sequence: TGTGCCAGCAGCTTGAAAGCGGGAGAGCCGGGGGAGACCCAGTACTTC. The rearrangement uses TRBV5-6 and TRBJ2-5; 8 bases fit TRBD2. Germline V lookup: CDR1 SGHDT, CDR2 YYEEEE. Germline trimming cut 1 base from V and 5 bases from J; bases unmatched to any gene: 10. The CDR3 sequence is 16 residues long.